These T cell receptor beta chains were read from a single sample in a study of blood T cell repertoires in COVID-19. TCRdb keeps only in-frame clones here, not all; method: immunoSEQ multiplex PCR. The data contain 310,000 or so clones, around 87% of them singletons. The sequenced sample consisted of peripheral blood. The receptors shown here come from a woman aged 25 to 45 who had recovered from COVID-19. CDR3s include the opening cysteine and the closing phenylalanine or tryptophan. D genes are given only for firm matches. Clone size, where shown, is once, few, many, or a class for clones that have expanded.

TRBJ1-1 | TRBV6-1 | NA | TRBD1 | TGTGCCAGCAGTGATGTAAGGGGGCTCACTGAAGCTTTCTTT | CASSDVRGLTEAFF
TRBJ2-2 | TRBV6-4 | once | TRBD1 | TGTGCCAGCAGTGACAAGGGACAGGACACGGGGGAGCTGTTTTTT | CASSDKGQDTGELFF
TRBJ1-1 | TRBV10-1 | NA | NA | TGCGCCAGCCCGGGGTGGTACCGAGAAGCTTTCTTT | CASPGWYREAFF
TRBJ2-7 | TRBV5-6 | NA | NA | TGTGCCAGCAGCAATCAGGGCCCCGAGCAGTACTTC | CASSNQGPEQYF
TRBJ1-6 | TRBV28 | few | NA | TGTGCCAGCAGGCTAAATTCACCCCTCCACTTT | CASRLNSPLHF
TRBJ1-3 | TRBV2 | NA | TRBD1 | TGTGCCAGCTCTGCACAGGGGGCCATGGTAAACACCATATATTTT | CASSAQGAMVNTIYF
TRBJ1-1 | TRBV7-8 | NA | TRBD1 | TGTGCCAGCAGCTTCCAGGGGGGTAGCACTGAAGCTTTCTTT | CASSFQGGSTEAFF
TRBJ1-1 | TRBV21-1 | NA | NA | TGTGCCAGCAGCACCACGGGGGACAGGGGACGGACTGAAGCTTTCTTT | CASSTTGDRGRTEAFF
TRBJ1-1 | TRBV29-1 | NA | NA | TGCAGCGCGGGCCAGCGGAACACTGAAGCTTTCTTT | CSAGQRNTEAFF
TRBJ1-2 | TRBV2 | NA | NA | TGTGCCAGCAGTGAAAACAGGAGAGAGAGCTTCTATGGCTACACCTTC | CASSENRRESFYGYTF
TRBJ2-7 | TRBV5-1 | NA | TRBD1 | TGCGCCAGCAGCGTGGGACGACAGGGGTCGTACGAGCAGTACTTC | CASSVGRQGSYEQYF
TRBJ2-7 | TRBV5-6 | few | NA | TGTGCCAGCAGCTTCGAACAGCCGAGCTCCTACGAGCAGTACTTC | CASSFEQPSSYEQYF
TRBJ2-1 | TRBV6-5 | NA | TRBD2 | TGTGCCAGCAGGAGGGAGGGGTGGGGACACAATGAGCAGTTCTTC | CASRREGWGHNEQFF
TRBJ2-3 | TRBV7-2 | NA | NA | TGTGCCAGCAGCTTAGAGTGGGGCTCAGATACGCAGTATTTT | CASSLEWGSDTQYF
TRBJ2-1 | TRBV11-3 | NA | NA | TGTGCCAGCAGCTTAGGGACAGATAAGTACTACAATGAGCAGTTCTTC | CASSLGTDKYYNEQFF
TRBJ2-1 | TRBV19 | NA | NA | TGTGCCAGTAGTATTGTCGCGGGCAATGAGCAGTTCTTC | CASSIVAGNEQFF
TRBJ2-1 | TRBV10-1 | NA | TRBD2 | TGCGCCAGCAGTGAAAGTAGCGGGGGGGCCTCGAATGAGCAGTTCTTC | CASSESSGGASNEQFF
TRBJ2-2 | TRBV27 | NA | TRBD2 | TGTGCCAGCAGTCTAGCGGGAGTGTTCGGGGAGCTGTTTTTT | CASSLAGVFGELFF
TRBJ2-3 | TRBV30 | NA | TRBD2 | TGTGCCTGGGCTAGCGGGGGGGCTGTAAGCACAGATACGCAGTATTTT | CAWASGGAVSTDTQYF
TRBJ2-7 | TRBV5-6 | once | NA | TGTGCCAGCAGCCACAGGGTGAATGTCCTCGACGAGCAGTACTTC | CASSHRVNVLDEQYF
TRBJ2-2 | TRBV5-1 | NA | NA | TGCGCCAGCAGCTTGGGCGGGGGCAATGGGGAGCTGTTTTTT | CASSLGGGNGELFF
TRBJ1-1 | TRBV12-3/TRBV12-4 | NA | NA | TGTGCCAGCAGAACATTGAACACTGAAGCTTTCTTT | CASRTLNTEAFF
TRBJ2-3 | TRBV28 | NA | NA | TGTGCCAGCAGTTTAACTAGCCCGAATTTTTATTTT | CASSLTSPNFYF
TRBJ2-1 | TRBV5-6 | few | TRBD2 | TGTGCCAGCAGCTTGGATAGCGGGGGGCCCCGAAATGAGCAGTTCTTC | CASSLDSGGPRNEQFF
TRBJ1-1 | TRBV27 | once | TRBD1 | TGTGCCAGCAGCCCTGGACAGGGTAGTGAAGCTTTCTTT | CASSPGQGSEAFF
TRBJ2-5 | TRBV6-5 | few | NA | TGTGCCAGCAGTTATCAGGGGGCGCGGGAGGAGACCCAGTACTTC | CASSYQGAREETQYF
TRBJ2-7 | TRBV5-1 | NA | NA | TGCGCCAGCAGCTTAGCCAGAGGAGACTACGAGCAGTACTTC | CASSLARGDYEQYF
TRBJ2-5 | TRBV7-7 | NA | NA | TGTGCTAGCAGCTTAGAACATCAAGAGACCCAGTACTTC | CASSLEHQETQYF
TRBJ2-7 | TRBV4-1 | NA | TRBD2 | TGCGCCAGCAGCCTACTAGCGGGAGATTACGAGCAGTACTTC | CASSLLAGDYEQYF
TRBJ1-2 | TRBV2 | NA | NA | TGTGCCAGCAGTGAAAGCAGGATCCATCATGGCTACACCTTC | CASSESRIHHGYTF
TRBJ2-7 | TRBV19 | NA | NA | TGTGCCAGTAGTAGCGGGACGCCTACCTACGAGCAGTACTTC | CASSSGTPTYEQYF
TRBJ1-2 | TRBV7-9 | few | NA | TGTGCCAGCAGCTTAGCACTGGGGGAGGAGGCCTATGGCTACACCTTC | CASSLALGEEAYGYTF
TRBJ1-4 | TRBV15 | NA | TRBD1 | TGTGCCACCACTCGGGACAGGGGCGAAAAACTGTTTTTT | CATTRDRGEKLFF
TRBJ2-1 | TRBV4-3 | few | TRBD1 | TGCGCCAGCAGCCAAGATACGCCAGGGGGATACAATGAGCAGTTCTTC | CASSQDTPGGYNEQFF
TRBJ1-1 | TRBV18 | NA | NA | TGTGCCAGCTCACCACCGGGGGGCACTGAAGCTTTCTTT | CASSPPGGTEAFF
TRBJ2-1 | TRBV27 | NA | TRBD2 | TGTGCCAGCAGTTCGCCGGGACTAGCGGGGATTGAGCAGTTCTTC | CASSSPGLAGIEQFF
TRBJ2-7 | TRBV14 | NA | NA | TGTGCCAGCAGCCACGTTACGGGCTACGAGCAGTACTTC | CASSHVTGYEQYF
TRBJ2-1 | TRBV4-3 | once | NA | TGCGCCAGCAGCCGGGAGCGAGTCAGCTACAATGAGCAGTTCTTC | CASSRERVSYNEQFF
TRBJ2-2 | TRBV7-8 | NA | NA | TGTGCCAGCAGCCGAGGACAGCCGAAAAACACCGGGGAGCTGTTTTTT | CASSRGQPKNTGELFF
TRBJ2-1 | TRBV14 | NA | TRBD1 | TGTGCCAGCAGTCGGACAGGGGGCCATGAGCAGTTCTTC | CASSRTGGHEQFF
TRBJ1-1 | TRBV19 | NA | TRBD1 | TGTGCCAGTAGTCAGCAGGGGGCTAACACTGAAGCTTTCTTT | CASSQQGANTEAFF
TRBJ1-1 | TRBV4-1 | NA | TRBD1 | TGCGCCAGCAGCCCTCGATTTGACAGGGCCTACACTGAAGCTTTCTTT | CASSPRFDRAYTEAFF
TRBJ1-6 | TRBV25-1 | NA | TRBD1 | TGTGCCAGCAGTGGGCCGGGACAGGGGTATTCACCCCTCCACTTT | CASSGPGQGYSPLHF
TRBJ2-3 | TRBV6-2/TRBV6-3 | NA | TRBD2 | TGTGCCAGCAGTCCCTTTAGCGGGAGGACCCACCTCGTGGATACGCAGTATTTT | CASSPFSGRTHLVDTQYF
TRBJ1-2 | TRBV6-1 | once | NA | TGTGCCAGCAGTGACGCCGGGTCGGTTAACTATGGCTACACCTTC | CASSDAGSVNYGYTF
TRBJ1-2 | TRBV6-1 | NA | TRBD1 | TGTGCCAGCAGTGAGGTCCCATACAGGGGTCTCGCCTTTAACTATGGCTACACCTTC | CASSEVPYRGLAFNYGYTF
TRBJ2-1 | TRBV7-2 | NA | TRBD2 | TGTGCCAGCAGCCAGACTAGCGCTGAGCAGTTCTTC | CASSQTSAEQFF